The 6 T cell receptor beta chains below were found in one sample sequenced in a study of blood T cell repertoires in COVID-19. Only in-frame clones appear in the TCRdb table, and some are missing; sequencing was by immunoSEQ multiplex PCR. Among 250,000 to 350,000 clones listed, around 88% were seen once. Source material: PBMCs or T cells enriched from blood (not recorded which). The origin of the receptors is a woman aged 40 to 50 who had recovered from COVID-19.

This clone occurred a few times. V is TRBV15 and J is TRBJ2-7; TRBD2 might be the D (6 bases). The CDR3 has 15 residues. From germline, CDR1 is LNHNV and CDR2 YYDKDF (reference sequence). V lost 3 bases and J 1 base, leaving 13 bases between the germline ends. CDR3 region: CATSSGGLLSYEQYF. For the CDR3, the DNA is TGTGCCACCAGCAGCGGGGGTCTCTTATCCTACGAGCAGTACTTC.

The chain links TRBV7-9 to TRBJ1-1; the D gene is possibly TRBD1 (5 bases). With 5 bases removed from V and 1 base from J, the gap between germline ends came to 14 bases. This CDR3 is built from 15 residues. CDR1 and CDR2 (germline): SEHNR, FQNEAQ (reference sequence). The CDR3 coding sequence is TGTGCCAGCAGCGCCGCGCAGGGTCGGAACACTGAAGCTTTCTTT. Its protein is CASSAAQGRNTEAFF. The variable domain in full, with the rest retrieved from reference TRBV7-9 and TRBJ1-1, is DTGVSQNPRHKITKRGQNVTFRCDPISEHNRLYWYRQTLGQGPEFLTYFQNEAQLEKSRLLSDRFSAERPKGSFSTLEIQRTEQGDSAMYLCASSAAQGRNTEAFFGQGTRLTVV.

This clone was recorded only once. This chain connects TRBV7-3 to TRBJ2-3; D is ambiguous. This CDR3 is 13 amino acids long. V was shortened by 2 bases and J by 6 bases, with 9 bases between the two germline ends. Germline CDR1 reads SGHTA; CDR2 reads FQGTGA. Here the CDR3 reads CASSLSKEDTQYF. The DNA of the CDR3 is TGTGCCAGCAGCTTATCTAAGGAGGATACGCAGTATTTT.

The CDR3, as DNA: TGTGCCAGTAGTAATGGAGACAGATCGGCTTTCTTT. It specifies CASSNGDRSAFF. The V call is TRBV19, the J call TRBJ1-1; possible D gene TRBD1, 5 bases. Looked up from germline, CDR1 is LNHDA and CDR2 is SQIVND (reference sequence). Trimming shortened V by 4 bases and J by 11 bases, and 14 bases separated the two germline ends. This CDR3 is 12 amino acids long.

This chain uses TRBV7-3 with TRBJ2-2, with 7 bases aligning to TRBD2. After removal of 8 bases from V and 2 bases from J, the junction contained 2 bases not matched to a gene. Looked up from germline, CDR1 is SGHTA and CDR2 is FQGTGA. The CDR3 totals 13 residues. The CDR3 DNA sequence: TGTGCCAGCCAGCGGGATAACACCGGGGAGCTGTTTTTT. It translates to CASQRDNTGELFF.

J is TRBJ2-3 and V is TRBV7-3, with a weak D call TRBD1 (5 bases). Germline CDR1 is SGHTA and CDR2 is FQGTGA. This CDR3 region has 12 residues. V lost 5 bases and J 4 bases, leaving 7 bases between the germline ends. CDR3 region: CASSLGADTQYF. The CDR3, as DNA: TGTGCCAGCAGCCTAGGGGCAGATACGCAGTATTTT.